Sequencing of this T cell receptor (beta chain) was carried out in a study of beta chain features in type 1 diabetes. Germline CDR1 SNHLY, CDR2 FYNNEI. The CDR3 has 17 residues. Trimming removed 4 bases from V and 2 bases from J; junction bases left unmatched: 5. The single heparinised draw taken from each donor contained about 100 mL of blood on average. Expressed TCRB transcripts were sequenced after all isolated RNA was converted to cDNA. Profiled with immunoSEQ multiplex PCR; TCRdb holds only in-frame clones, not every one. Among 150,000 to 190,000 clones, around 8% were seen once, and the ten largest hold about 0.6%. Points from the study as a whole: Significant though moderate, a shortening of TCRB CDR3s appeared in all four CD4+ subsets of Type 1 diabetes patients. With patients and controls alike, PCR might favor shorter templates to an equal degree. Here, the possible influence of HLA type (on TCRB rearrangement) remained unresolved.

This clone was seen many times. What it binds is not known. The sequenced material came from central memory CD4+ T cells from blood. The TCR was taken from a man aged 18 to 30 in good health. The J gene is TRBJ2-6, the V gene TRBV2, with 10 bases lining up with TRBD1. The DNA for the CDR3 is TGTGCCAGCAGTGGACAGGGGGCGGCGACTGGGGCCAACGTCCTGACTTTC. This gives the protein CASSGQGAATGANVLTF.